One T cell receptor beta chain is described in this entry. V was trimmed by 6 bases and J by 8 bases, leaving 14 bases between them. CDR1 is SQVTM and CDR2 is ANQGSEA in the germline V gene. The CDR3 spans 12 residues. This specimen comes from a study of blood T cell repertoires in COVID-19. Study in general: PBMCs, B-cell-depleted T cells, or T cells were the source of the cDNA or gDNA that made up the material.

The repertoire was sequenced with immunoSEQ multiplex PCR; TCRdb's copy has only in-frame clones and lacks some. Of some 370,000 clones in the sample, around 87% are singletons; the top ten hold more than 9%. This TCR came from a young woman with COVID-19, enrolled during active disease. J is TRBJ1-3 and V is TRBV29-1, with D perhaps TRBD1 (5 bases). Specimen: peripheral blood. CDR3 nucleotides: TGCAGCGTGAGGATCGGAGGGGACACCATATATTTT. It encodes CSVRIGGDTIYF.